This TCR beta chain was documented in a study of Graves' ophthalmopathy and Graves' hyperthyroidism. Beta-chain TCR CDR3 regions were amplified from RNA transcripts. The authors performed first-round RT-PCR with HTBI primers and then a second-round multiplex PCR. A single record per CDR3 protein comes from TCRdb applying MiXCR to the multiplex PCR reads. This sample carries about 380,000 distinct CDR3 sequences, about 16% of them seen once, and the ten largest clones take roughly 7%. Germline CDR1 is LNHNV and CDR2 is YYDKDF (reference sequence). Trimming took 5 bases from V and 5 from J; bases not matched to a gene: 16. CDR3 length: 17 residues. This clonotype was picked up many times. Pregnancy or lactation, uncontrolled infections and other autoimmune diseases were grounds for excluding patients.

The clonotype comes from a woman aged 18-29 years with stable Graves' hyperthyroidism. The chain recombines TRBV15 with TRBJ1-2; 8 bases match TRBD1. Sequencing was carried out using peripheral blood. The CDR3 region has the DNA TGTGCCACCAGCGGAGTTACGGACAGGGCGATTCCGTATGGCTACACCTTC. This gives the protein CATSGVTDRAIPYGYTF. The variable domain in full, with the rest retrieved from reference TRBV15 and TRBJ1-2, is DAMVIQNPRYQVTQFGKPVTLSCSQTLNHNVMYWYQQKSSQAPKLLFHYYDKDFNNEADTPDNFQSRRPNTSFCFLDIRSPGLGDTAMYLCATSGVTDRAIPYGYTFGSGTRLTVV.